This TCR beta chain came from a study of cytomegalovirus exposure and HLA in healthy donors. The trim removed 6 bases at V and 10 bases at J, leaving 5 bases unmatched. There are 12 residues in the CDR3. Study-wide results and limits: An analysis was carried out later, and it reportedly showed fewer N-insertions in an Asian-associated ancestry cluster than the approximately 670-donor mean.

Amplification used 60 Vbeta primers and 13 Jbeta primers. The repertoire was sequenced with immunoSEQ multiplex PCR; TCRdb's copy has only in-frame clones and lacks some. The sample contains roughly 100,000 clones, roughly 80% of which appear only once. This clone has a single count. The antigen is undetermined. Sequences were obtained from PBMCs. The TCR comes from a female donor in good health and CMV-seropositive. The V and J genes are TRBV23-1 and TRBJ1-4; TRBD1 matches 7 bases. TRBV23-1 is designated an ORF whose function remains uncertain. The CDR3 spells CASRPTGAKLFF. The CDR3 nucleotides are TGCGCCAGCAGACCCACAGGGGCAAAACTGTTTTTT.